Below are 8 T cell receptor beta chains sequenced from a single sample in a study of cytomegalovirus exposure and HLA in healthy donors. PCR used 60 Vbeta primers and 13 Jbeta primers. This table comes from immunoSEQ multiplex PCR, and its TCRdb copy is limited to in-frame clones, with some not included. Of 180,000 or so clones listed, about 77% were seen once; the top ten hold 2% to 2.5%. Sequenced input: PBMCs. These receptors were taken from a woman in her twenties or thirties in good health and CMV-seropositive.

The chain has TRBV2 and TRBJ1-1; perhaps TRBD1 as D (5 bases). Trimming pared 6 bases from V and 1 base from J, leaving 9 bases between. CDR1 and CDR2 (germline): SNHLY, FYNNEI. The CDR3 has 13 amino acids. DNA for the CDR3: TGTGCCAGCAGGGTAACAGGGAACACTGAAGCTTTCTTT. Its translation: CASRVTGNTEAFF.

This clone was detected once. The chain employs TRBV18 and TRBJ1-1, with unresolved D. V was clipped by 3 bases and J by 1 base, with 6 bases between them. The CDR3 totals 13 residues. Germline CDR1 and CDR2: KGHSH and LQKENI. This chain's CDR3 is CASSPQKNTEAFF. The CDR3 nucleotides read TGTGCCAGCTCACCCCAGAAGAACACTGAAGCTTTCTTT.

J is TRBJ1-2 and V is TRBV6-1; perhaps TRBD1 as D (6 bases). Between the trimmed V and J ends, which lost 2 bases and 6 bases, there was a span of 19 bases. The V gene's germline CDR1 is MNHNS and CDR2 SASEGT. This CDR3 comprises 16 residues. The CDR3 sequence: CASSEYPGQPIHGYTF. In nucleotides, the CDR3 is TGTGCCAGCAGTGAATACCCCGGACAGCCCATCCATGGCTACACCTTC.

V gene TRBV10-2 combines with J gene TRBJ2-1; D perhaps matches TRBD2 (5 bases). This CDR3 has 15 amino acids. V was clipped by 0 bases and J by 3 bases, with 9 bases between them. Per the germline V gene, CDR1 is WSHSY and CDR2 is SAAADI. CDR3 loop: CASSESRVGYNEQFF. The CDR3 DNA follows: TGCGCCAGCAGTGAGTCGCGGGTTGGCTACAATGAGCAGTTCTTC.

The chain recombines TRBV19 with TRBJ2-2, with TRBD2 matching 7 bases. This CDR3 has 15 amino acids. Germline V lookup: CDR1 LNHDA, CDR2 SQIVND (reference sequence). V was clipped by 3 bases and J by 7 bases; unmatched bases: 8. The CDR3 DNA is TGTGCCAGTAGTATCGAACTAGCGAGGGGCGGGGAGCTGTTTTTT. Its translation: CASSIELARGGELFF.

This clone was counted only a few times. The chain links TRBV4-1 to TRBJ2-7, with D unclear. This CDR3 has 16 amino acids. The V gene lost 4 bases and the J gene lost 1 base, with 17 bases spanning the gap. Germline loops: CDR1 MGHRA, CDR2 YSYEKL. The CDR3 region is CASSLAEASLSYEQYF. The CDR3 bases are TGCGCCAGCAGCCTGGCAGAGGCGAGCCTATCCTACGAGCAGTACTTC.

The J gene is TRBJ2-7, the V gene TRBV19; perhaps TRBD2 as D (6 bases). The J call may be faulty, since TRBJ2-5 better matches the DNA end. The germline V gene has CDR1 LNHDA and CDR2 SQIVND (reference sequence). The CDR3 loop spans 13 amino acids. The CDR3 here is CASSMWREETQYF. The CDR3 bases are TGTGCCAGTAGTATGTGGAGGGAAGAGACCCAGTACTTC.

The gene calls are TRBV25-1 and TRBJ2-7, with no clear D. CDR3 length: 14 amino acids. CDR1 is MGHDK, CDR2 SYGVNS, per germline. Deletions cut 2 bases from V and 0 bases from J, with 8 bases between. CDR3 DNA sequence: TGTGCCAGCAGTGAACAGGATTACTCCTACGAGCAGTACTTC. Amino acid sequence: CASSEQDYSYEQYF.